This is a list of T cell receptor beta chains from one sample in a study of early T cells in non-severe SARS-CoV-2 infection. TCRdb re-called the 5' RACE reads with MiXCR, one entry per CDR3 protein. The sample yields approximately 22,000 distinct CDR3 sequences, roughly 4.1% seen once. The sequencing sample was made of whole blood. The receptors here all came from an adult who was a healthcare worker with PCR-confirmed SARS-CoV-2 infection or an uninfected control (not recorded which). Both conserved end residues are trimmed from each CDR3.

>TRBJ1-1|TRBV6-1
ASSEPLGTEAF
>TRBJ2-7|TRBV25-1
ASSESGSSAYEQY
>TRBJ2-7|TRBV28
ASSTTGRYEQY
>TRBJ2-3|TRBV7-9
ASSGRDYGTQY
>TRBJ2-1|TRBV5-1
ASSLRTSGRQNEQF
>TRBJ1-1|TRBV20-1
SGNPGRDTEAF
>TRBJ2-3|TRBV10-3
AISESIGLQGSDTQY
>TRBJ2-3|TRBV19
ASSIRGTGLDTQY
>TRBJ2-7|TRBV11-2
ASSKGQGADEQY
>TRBJ2-2|TRBV11-3
ASSARANTGELF
>TRBJ2-7|TRBV3-1
ASSQVTGAEQY
>TRBJ2-3|TRBV12-3/TRBV12-4
ASSTRGGSTDTQY
>TRBJ1-1|TRBV6-2/TRBV6-3
ASSPGRTEPMNTEAF
>TRBJ2-1|TRBV5-1
ASLSPGLHNEQF
>TRBJ2-2|TRBV5-1
ASGSTGVNTGELF
>TRBJ1-5|TRBV20-1
SARDGGRRNYNQPQH
>TRBJ2-2|TRBV27
ASSPAGMVVAEELF
>TRBJ2-7|TRBV7-9
ASSLEGGPQGTKQY
>TRBJ2-2|TRBV28
ASSSGELF
>TRBJ1-3|TRBV14
ASGGTIGNTIY
>TRBJ1-1|TRBV9
ASSPSGGRRTEAF
>TRBJ1-3|TRBV14
ASSSTAYSGNTIY
>TRBJ2-3|TRBV9
ASSVEVDITDTQY
>TRBJ1-4|TRBV7-2
ASSPPGAEKLF
>TRBJ2-1|TRBV7-8
ASSPPGPYT
>TRBJ2-1|TRBV4-2
ASSPTSGSSDEQF
>TRBJ2-5|TRBV4-2
ASSPTSGAETQY
>TRBJ2-1|TRBV19
ASSIDLGLAGVGEQF
>TRBJ2-1|TRBV9
ASTPGGDENEQF
>TRBJ2-7|TRBV3-1
ASSHSYVNEQY
>TRBJ2-1|TRBV20-1
SASNLGTVSYNEQF
>TRBJ2-2|TRBV15
ATSINQGRGELF
>TRBJ2-1|TRBV30
AWRRSGDEQF
>TRBJ2-3|TRBV28
ASKEDTVAKPSTDTQY
>TRBJ1-2|TRBV4-3
ASSQDNEETRGDYGYT
>TRBJ1-1|TRBV4-3
ASSRGTVMNTEAF
>TRBJ2-1|TRBV5-6
ASSLAGGAGNEQF
>TRBJ1-5|TRBV21-1
ASSKARRQGTRGNQPQH
>TRBJ2-1|TRBV12-3/TRBV12-4
ASSFRLAGDGEQF
>TRBJ2-2|TRBV7-6
ASSLESGPNTGELF
>TRBJ2-1|TRBV28
ASIPVGSGSRNEQF
>TRBJ1-2|TRBV6-5
ASSYSTGDGYT
>TRBJ2-7|TRBV7-8
ASSAAVLTYEQY
>TRBJ1-1|TRBV6-6
ASSNGDGGPEAF
>TRBJ2-2|TRBV21-1
ASSFSGVGTGELF
>TRBJ2-7|TRBV28
ASSGGGQGSYEQY
>TRBJ2-5|TRBV29-1
SVLPRGRETQY
>TRBJ2-2|TRBV6-2/TRBV6-3
ASSYSGQGTTGELF